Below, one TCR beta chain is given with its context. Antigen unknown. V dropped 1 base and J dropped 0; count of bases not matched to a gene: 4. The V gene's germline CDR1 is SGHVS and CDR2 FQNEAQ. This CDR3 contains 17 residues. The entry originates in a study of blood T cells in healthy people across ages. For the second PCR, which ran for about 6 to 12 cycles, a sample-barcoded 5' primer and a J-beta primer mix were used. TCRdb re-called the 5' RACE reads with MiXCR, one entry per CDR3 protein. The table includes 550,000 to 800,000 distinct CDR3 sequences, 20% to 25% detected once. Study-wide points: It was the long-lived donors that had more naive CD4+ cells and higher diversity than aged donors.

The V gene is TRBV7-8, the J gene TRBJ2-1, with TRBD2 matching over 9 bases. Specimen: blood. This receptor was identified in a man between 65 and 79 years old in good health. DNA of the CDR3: TGTGCCAGCAGCTTAGAGGCTAGCGGGAACTCCTACAATGAGCAGTTCTTC. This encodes CASSLEASGNSYNEQFF.